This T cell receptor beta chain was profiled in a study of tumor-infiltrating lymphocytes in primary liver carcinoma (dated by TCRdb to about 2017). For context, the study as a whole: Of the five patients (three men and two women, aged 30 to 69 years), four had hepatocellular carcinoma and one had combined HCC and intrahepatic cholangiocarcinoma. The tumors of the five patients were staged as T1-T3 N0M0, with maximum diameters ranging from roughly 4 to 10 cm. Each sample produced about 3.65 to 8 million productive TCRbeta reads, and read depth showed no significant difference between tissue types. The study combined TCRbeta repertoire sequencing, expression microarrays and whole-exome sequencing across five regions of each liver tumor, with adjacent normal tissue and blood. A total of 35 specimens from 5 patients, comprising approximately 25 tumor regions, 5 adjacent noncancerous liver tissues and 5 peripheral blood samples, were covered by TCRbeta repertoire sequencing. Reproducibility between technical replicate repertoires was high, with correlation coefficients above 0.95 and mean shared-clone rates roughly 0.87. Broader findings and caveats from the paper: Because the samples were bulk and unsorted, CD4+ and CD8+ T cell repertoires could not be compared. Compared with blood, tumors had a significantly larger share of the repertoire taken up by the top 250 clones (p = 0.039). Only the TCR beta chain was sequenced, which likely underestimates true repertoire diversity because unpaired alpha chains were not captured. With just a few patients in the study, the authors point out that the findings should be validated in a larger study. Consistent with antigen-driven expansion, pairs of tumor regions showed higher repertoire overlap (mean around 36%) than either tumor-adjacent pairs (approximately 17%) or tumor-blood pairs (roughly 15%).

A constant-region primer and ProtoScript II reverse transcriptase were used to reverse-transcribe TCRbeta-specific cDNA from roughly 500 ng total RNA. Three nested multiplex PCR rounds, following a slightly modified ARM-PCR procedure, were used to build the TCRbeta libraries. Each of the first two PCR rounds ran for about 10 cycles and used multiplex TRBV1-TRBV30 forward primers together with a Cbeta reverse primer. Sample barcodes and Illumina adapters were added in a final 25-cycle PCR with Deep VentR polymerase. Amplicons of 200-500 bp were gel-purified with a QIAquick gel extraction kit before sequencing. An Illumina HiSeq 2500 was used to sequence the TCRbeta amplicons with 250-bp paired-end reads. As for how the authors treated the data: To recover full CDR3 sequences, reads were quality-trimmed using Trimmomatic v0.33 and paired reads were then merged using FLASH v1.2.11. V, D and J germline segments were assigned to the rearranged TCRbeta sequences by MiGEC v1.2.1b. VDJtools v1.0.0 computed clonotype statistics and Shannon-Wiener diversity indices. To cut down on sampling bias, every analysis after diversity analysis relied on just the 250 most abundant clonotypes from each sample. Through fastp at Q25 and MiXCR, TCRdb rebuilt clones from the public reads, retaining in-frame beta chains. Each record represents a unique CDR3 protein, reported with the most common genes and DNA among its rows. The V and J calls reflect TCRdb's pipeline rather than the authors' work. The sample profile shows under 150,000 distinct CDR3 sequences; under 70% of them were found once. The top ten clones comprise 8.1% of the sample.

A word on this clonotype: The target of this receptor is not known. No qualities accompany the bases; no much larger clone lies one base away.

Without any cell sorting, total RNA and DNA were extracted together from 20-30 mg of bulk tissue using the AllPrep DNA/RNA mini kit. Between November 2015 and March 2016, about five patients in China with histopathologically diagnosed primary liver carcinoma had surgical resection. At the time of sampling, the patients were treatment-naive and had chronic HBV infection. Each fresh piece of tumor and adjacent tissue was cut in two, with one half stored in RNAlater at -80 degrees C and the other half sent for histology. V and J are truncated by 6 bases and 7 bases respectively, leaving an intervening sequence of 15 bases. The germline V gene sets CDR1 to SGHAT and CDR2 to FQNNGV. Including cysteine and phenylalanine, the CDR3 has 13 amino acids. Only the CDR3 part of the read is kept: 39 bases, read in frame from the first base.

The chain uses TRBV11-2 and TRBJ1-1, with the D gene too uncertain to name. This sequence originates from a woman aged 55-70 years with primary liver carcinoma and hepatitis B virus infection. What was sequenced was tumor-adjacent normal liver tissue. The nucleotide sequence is TGTGCCAGCAGACAAGCCCCGAATATTGAAGCTTTCTTT. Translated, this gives CASRQAPNIEAFF.